This T cell receptor beta chain was identified during a study of human T cells and chemical hapten exposure. Individual cDNA molecules (in the library) carried attached unique molecular identifiers. MiXCR, applied by TCRdb to the RACE reads, yields one record per CDR3 protein. The sample includes under 130,000 distinct CDR3 sequences, about 11% seen only once; the top ten take roughly 3.2%. The time point: patch test 1, 2 weeks after DPC sensitization. Treatment: therapeutic diphenylcyclopropenone sensitization with weekly scalp DPC. This clonotype appeared a few times. Trimming took 4 bases from V and 7 from J, leaving 16 bases between them. The CDR3 has 14 residues. CDR1 and CDR2 (germline): SQVTM, ANQGSEA.

This specimen consisted of whole blood, obtained in connection with sensitization to the hapten diphenylcyclopropenone (DPC). The sequence came from a middle-aged woman with alopecia areata. Some clones in this sample may be carry-over from other donors' samples. The chain joins TRBV29-1 to TRBJ1-4; tentatively, D is TRBD1 (5 bases). For the CDR3, the DNA is TGCAGCGTTGCCCCCCCGGGGCATAGTGAAAAACTGTTTTTT. Translated: CSVAPPGHSEKLFF.